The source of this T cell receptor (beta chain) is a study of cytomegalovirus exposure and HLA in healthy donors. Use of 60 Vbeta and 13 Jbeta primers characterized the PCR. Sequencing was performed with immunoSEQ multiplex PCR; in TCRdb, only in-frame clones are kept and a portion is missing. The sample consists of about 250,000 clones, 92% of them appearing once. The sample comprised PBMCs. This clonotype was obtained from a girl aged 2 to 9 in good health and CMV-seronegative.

CDR3 DNA: TGTGCCAGCAGTGAAACCGACACGATAGGAGCTTTCTTT. It codes for CASSETDTIGAFF. This rearrangement joins TRBV6-1 to TRBJ1-1; D remains unclear. Deletions cut 2 bases from V and 10 bases from J, with 14 bases between. Germline V gene lookup returns CDR1 MNHNS and CDR2 SASEGT. This CDR3 spans 13 amino acids.